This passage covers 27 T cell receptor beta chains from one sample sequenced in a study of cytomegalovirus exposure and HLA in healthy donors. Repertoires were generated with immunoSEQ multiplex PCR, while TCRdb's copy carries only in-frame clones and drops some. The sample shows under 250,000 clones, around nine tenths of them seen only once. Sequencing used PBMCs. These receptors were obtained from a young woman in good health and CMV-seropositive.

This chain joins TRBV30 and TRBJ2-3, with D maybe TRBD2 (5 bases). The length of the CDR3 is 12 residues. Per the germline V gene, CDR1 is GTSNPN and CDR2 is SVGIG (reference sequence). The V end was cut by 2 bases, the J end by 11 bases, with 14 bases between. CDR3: CAWSPREGEQYF. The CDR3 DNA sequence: TGTGCCTGGAGTCCCCGGGAAGGAGAGCAGTATTTT. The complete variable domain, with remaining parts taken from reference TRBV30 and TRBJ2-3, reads SQTIHQWPATLVQPVGSPLSLECTVEGTSNPNLYWYRQAAGRGLQLLFYSVGIGQISSEVPQNLSASRPQDRQFILSSKKLLLSDSGFYLCAWSPREGEQYFGPGTRLTVL.

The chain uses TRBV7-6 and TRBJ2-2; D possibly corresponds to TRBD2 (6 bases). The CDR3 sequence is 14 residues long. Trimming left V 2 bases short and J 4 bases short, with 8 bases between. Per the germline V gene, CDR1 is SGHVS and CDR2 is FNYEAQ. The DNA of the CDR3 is TGTGCCAGCAGCTTAAACGGGGGCACCGGGGAGCTGTTTTTT. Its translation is CASSLNGGTGELFF.

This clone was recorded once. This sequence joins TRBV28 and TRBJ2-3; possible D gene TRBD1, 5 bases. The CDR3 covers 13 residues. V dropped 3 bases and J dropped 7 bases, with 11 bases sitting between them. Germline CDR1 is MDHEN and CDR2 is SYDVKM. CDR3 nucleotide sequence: TGTGCCAGCAGTTTCCAGGGAAGAAATACGCAGTATTTT. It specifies CASSFQGRNTQYF.

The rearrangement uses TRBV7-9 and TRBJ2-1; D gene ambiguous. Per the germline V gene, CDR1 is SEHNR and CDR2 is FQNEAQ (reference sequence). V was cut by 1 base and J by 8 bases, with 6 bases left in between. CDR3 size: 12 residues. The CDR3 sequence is CASSLGHYEQFF. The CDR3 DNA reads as TGTGCCAGCAGCTTAGGGCATTATGAGCAGTTCTTC.

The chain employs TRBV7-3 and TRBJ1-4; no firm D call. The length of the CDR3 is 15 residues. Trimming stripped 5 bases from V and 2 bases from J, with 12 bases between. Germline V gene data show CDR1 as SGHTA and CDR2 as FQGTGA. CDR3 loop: CASSDRAGTNEKLFF. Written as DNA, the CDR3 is TGTGCCAGCAGCGACCGGGCGGGGACTAATGAAAAACTGTTTTTT.

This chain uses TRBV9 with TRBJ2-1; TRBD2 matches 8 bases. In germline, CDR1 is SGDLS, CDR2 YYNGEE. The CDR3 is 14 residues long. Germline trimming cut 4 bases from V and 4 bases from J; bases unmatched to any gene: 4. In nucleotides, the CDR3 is TGTGCCAGCAGCAATAGCGGGGATTACAATGAGCAGTTCTTC. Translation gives CASSNSGDYNEQFF.

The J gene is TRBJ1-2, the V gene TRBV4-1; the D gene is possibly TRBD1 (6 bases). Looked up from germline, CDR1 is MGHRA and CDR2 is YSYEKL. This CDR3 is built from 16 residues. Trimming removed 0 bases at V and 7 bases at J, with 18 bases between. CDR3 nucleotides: TGCGCCAGCAGCCAAGAACAGGGCCACTACCGAGGTGGCTACACCTTC. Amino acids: CASSQEQGHYRGGYTF.

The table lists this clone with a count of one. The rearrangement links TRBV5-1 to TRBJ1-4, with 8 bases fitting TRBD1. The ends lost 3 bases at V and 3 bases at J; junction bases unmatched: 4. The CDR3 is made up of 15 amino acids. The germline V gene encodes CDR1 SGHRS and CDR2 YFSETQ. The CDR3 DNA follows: TGCGCCAGCAGCTCCAGGGGGCAGCCTAATGAAAAACTGTTTTTT. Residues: CASSSRGQPNEKLFF. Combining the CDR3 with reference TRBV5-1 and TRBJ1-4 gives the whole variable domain KAGVTQTPRYLIKTRGQQVTLSCSPISGHRSVSWYQQTPGQGLQFLFEYFSETQRNKGNFPGRFSGRQFSNSRSEMNVSTLELGDSALYLCASSSRGQPNEKLFFGSGTQLSVL.

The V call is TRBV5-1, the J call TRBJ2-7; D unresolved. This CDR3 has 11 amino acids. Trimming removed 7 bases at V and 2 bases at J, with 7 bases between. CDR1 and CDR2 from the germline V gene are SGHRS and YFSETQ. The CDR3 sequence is CASRSAYEQYF. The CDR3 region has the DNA TGCGCCAGCCGGAGCGCCTACGAGCAGTACTTC.

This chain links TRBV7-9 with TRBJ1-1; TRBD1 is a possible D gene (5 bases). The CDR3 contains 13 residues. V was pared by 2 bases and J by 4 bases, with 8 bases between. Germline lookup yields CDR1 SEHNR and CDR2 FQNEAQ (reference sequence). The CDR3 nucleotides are TGTGCCAGCAGCTTACCAGGGCCCACTGAAGCTTTCTTT. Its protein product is CASSLPGPTEAFF.

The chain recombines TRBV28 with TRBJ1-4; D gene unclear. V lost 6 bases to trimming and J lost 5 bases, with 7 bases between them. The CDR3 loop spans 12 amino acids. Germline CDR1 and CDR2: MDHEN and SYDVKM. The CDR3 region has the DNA TGTGCCAGCAGCCCCGGGAATGAAAAACTGTTTTTT. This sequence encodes CASSPGNEKLFF.

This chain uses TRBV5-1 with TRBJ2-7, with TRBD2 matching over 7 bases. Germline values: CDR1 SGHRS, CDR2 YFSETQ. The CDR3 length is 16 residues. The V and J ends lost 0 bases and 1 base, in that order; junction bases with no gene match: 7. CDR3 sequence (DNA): TGCGCCAGCAGCTTGGGGTCGGGAGGTAGGTCCTACGAGCAGTACTTC. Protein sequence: CASSLGSGGRSYEQYF.

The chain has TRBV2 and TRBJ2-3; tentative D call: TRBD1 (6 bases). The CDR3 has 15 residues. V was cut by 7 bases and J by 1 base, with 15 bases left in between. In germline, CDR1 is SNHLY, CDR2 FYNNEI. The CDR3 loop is CASTGTTKGTDTQYF. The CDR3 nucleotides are TGTGCCAGCACCGGGACAACTAAAGGCACAGATACGCAGTATTTT.

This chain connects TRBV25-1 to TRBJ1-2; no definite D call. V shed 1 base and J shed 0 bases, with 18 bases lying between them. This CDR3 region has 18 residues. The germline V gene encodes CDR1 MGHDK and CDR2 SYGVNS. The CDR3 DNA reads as TGTGCCAGCAGTGAATTCGGATCGGGATCCGCTTCTAACTATGGCTACACCTTC. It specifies CASSEFGSGSASNYGYTF.

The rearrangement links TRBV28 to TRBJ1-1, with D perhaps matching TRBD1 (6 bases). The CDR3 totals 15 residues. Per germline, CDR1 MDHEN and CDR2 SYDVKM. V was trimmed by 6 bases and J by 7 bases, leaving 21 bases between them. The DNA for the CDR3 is TGTGCCAGCAGCGGACCGGAAAACAGGGCTGGTGAAGCTTTCTTT. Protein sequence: CASSGPENRAGEAFF.

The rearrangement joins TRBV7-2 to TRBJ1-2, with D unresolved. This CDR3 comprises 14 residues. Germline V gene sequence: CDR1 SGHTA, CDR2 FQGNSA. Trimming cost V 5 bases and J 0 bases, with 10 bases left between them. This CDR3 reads CASSVSGANYGYTF. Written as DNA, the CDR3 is TGTGCCAGCAGCGTCTCCGGGGCTAACTATGGCTACACCTTC.

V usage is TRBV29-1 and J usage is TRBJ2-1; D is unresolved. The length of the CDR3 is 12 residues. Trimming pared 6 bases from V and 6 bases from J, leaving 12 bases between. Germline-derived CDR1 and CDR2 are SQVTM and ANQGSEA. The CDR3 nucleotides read TGCAGCGTGGCCCACCAGGTCAATGAGCAGTTCTTC. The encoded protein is CSVAHQVNEQFF.

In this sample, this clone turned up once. CDR3 DNA: TGCGCCAGCAGCTTGGCCCTGGCAACGATGAACACTGAAGCTTTCTTT. Protein: CASSLALATMNTEAFF. The chain joins TRBV5-1 to TRBJ1-1; D is uncertain. The CDR3 has 16 residues. V was clipped by 0 bases and J by 0 bases, with 12 bases between them. Germline V gene sequence: CDR1 SGHRS, CDR2 YFSETQ.

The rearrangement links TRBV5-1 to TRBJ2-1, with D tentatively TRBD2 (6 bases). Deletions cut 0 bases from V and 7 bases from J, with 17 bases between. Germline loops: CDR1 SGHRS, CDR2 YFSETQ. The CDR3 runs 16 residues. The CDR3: CASSLVKRAVGNEQFF. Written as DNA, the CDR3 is TGCGCCAGCAGCTTGGTTAAGCGGGCCGTGGGGAATGAGCAGTTCTTC.

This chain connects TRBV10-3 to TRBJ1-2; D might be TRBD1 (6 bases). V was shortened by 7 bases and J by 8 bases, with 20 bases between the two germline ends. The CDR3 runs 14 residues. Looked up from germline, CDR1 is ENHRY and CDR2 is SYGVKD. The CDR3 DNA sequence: TGTGCCATCAAGGGGACACCAAAGATTCAGGGCTACACCTTC. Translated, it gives CAIKGTPKIQGYTF.

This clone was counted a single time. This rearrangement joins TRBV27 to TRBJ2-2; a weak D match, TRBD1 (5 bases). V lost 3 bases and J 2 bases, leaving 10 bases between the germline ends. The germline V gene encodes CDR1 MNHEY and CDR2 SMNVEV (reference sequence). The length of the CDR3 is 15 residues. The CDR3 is CASSFEQDNTGELFF. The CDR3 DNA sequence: TGTGCCAGCAGTTTTGAACAGGATAACACCGGGGAGCTGTTTTTT.

CDR3 protein: CASKTRVGTEAFF. The DNA for the CDR3 is TGTGCCAGCAAAACCAGGGTGGGGACTGAAGCTTTCTTT. The rearrangement joins TRBV27 to TRBJ1-1; the D gene is possibly TRBD1 (5 bases). V was shortened by 7 bases and J by 5 bases, with 14 bases between the two germline ends. This CDR3 is built from 13 residues. Germline loops: CDR1 MNHEY, CDR2 SMNVEV (reference sequence).

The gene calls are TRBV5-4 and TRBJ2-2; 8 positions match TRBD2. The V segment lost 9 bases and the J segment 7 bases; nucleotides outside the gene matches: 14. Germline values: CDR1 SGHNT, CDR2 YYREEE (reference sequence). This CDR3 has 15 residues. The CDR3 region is CANSRSGSERGELFF. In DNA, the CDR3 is TGTGCCAATAGCCGAAGCGGGAGCGAACGCGGGGAGCTGTTTTTT.

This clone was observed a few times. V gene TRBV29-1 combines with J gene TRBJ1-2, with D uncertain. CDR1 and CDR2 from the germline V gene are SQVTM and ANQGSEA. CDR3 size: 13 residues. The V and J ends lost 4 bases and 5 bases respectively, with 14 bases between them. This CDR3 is CSVVEEGPYGYTF. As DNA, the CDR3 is TGCAGCGTTGTTGAGGAAGGCCCTTATGGCTACACCTTC.

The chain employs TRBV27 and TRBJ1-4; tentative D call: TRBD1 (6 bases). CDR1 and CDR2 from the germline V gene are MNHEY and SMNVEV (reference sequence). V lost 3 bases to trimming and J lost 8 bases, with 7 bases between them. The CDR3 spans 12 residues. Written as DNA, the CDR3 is TGTGCCAGCAGTTTTCAGGGGGAAAAACTGTTTTTT. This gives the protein CASSFQGEKLFF.

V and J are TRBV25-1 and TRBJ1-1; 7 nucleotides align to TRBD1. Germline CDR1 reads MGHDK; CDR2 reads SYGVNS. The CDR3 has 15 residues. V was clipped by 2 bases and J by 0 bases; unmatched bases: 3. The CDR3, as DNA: TGTGCCAGCAGTGAAACAGGGGACATGAACACTGAAGCTTTCTTT. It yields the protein CASSETGDMNTEAFF.

Here the CDR3 DNA reads TGTGCCAGCAGTGACAGGGTGCGAGAGACCCAGTACTTC. Residues: CASSDRVRETQYF. This chain links TRBV25-1 with TRBJ2-5; TRBD1 might be the D (5 bases). V was trimmed by 3 bases and J by 4 bases, leaving 9 bases between them. The CDR3 totals 13 residues. Germline V lookup: CDR1 MGHDK, CDR2 SYGVNS.